This record looks at one TCR beta chain sequence and its context. The protocol was immunoSEQ multiplex PCR, while the TCRdb copy is restricted to in-frame clones and leaves out a portion. The sample includes some 200,000 clones, around 82% of them seen just once. The data originate from a study of blood T cell repertoires in COVID-19. Across the study: Collection of acute and convalescent COVID-19 samples took place in the United States, Italy and Spain.

CDR3 size: 15 residues. Trimming took off 1 base at V and 1 base at J, with 8 bases between the two ends. The germline CDR1 and CDR2 sequences are SEHNR and FQNEAQ (reference sequence). Sequenced sample: PBMCs or T cells enriched from blood (not recorded which). The V and J genes are TRBV7-9 and TRBJ1-5; D is unresolved. This TCR was sampled from a woman aged 55-75 years with acute COVID-19. CDR3 DNA: TGTGCCAGCAGCTTAGGCGGGCCGAGCAATCAGCCCCAGCATTTT. Amino acids: CASSLGGPSNQPQHF.